Shown below are 18 T cell receptor beta chains from a single sample sequenced in a study of blood T cell repertoires in COVID-19. The assay was immunoSEQ multiplex PCR, and TCRdb's table has in-frame clones only and misses some. The sample yields hundreds of thousands of clones, approximately 88% seen once. Sequencing used peripheral blood. The receptors stem from a woman aged 45 to 65 with COVID-19, enrolled during active disease.

This clone showed up just once. The chain has TRBV29-1 and TRBJ2-5, with TRBD2 as a possible D gene (5 bases). The V end lost 4 bases, the J end lost 5 bases, and 17 bases lay between the germline ends. This CDR3 comprises 14 residues. The germline V gene has CDR1 SQVTM and CDR2 ANQGSEA. The CDR3 is CSVGQPHSGETQYF. In DNA, the CDR3 is TGCAGCGTTGGGCAGCCCCACTCGGGGGAGACCCAGTACTTC.

This clone was observed a handful of times. For the CDR3, the DNA is TGCGCCAGCAGCTTGTTCTCCGGGACAGCTACTAACTATGGCTACACCTTC. Residues: CASSLFSGTATNYGYTF. V gene TRBV5-1 combines with J gene TRBJ1-2; 7 bases are a match to TRBD1. V was clipped by 1 base and J by 0 bases; unmatched bases: 9. Germline V CDR1 and CDR2: SGHRS, YFSETQ. The CDR3 is 17 amino acids.

This sequence joins TRBV7-6 and TRBJ2-2, with TRBD2 matching over 7 bases. The CDR3 spans 17 residues. Trimming removed 1 base from V and 3 bases from J; junction bases left unmatched: 8. In germline, CDR1 is SGHVS, CDR2 FNYEAQ. The CDR3 region is CASSLVPSGAHTGELFF. The DNA of the CDR3 is TGTGCCAGCAGCTTAGTCCCCAGCGGGGCTCACACCGGGGAGCTGTTTTTT.

The rearrangement joins TRBV30 to TRBJ1-3; no reliable D call. CDR1 GTSNPN and CDR2 SVGIG come from the germline V gene (reference sequence). This CDR3 is 16 amino acids long. V lost 2 bases, J lost 2 bases, and 16 bases lay in between. This CDR3 reads CAWSPLAGMAGNTIYF. CDR3 nucleotide sequence: TGTGCCTGGAGTCCGCTTGCAGGAATGGCTGGAAACACCATATATTTT.

CDR3 DNA: TGTGCCAGCAGCTTTGGCCCCTTGGTCGTTAATTCACCCCTCCACTTT. As protein: CASSFGPLVVNSPLHF. This chain joins TRBV7-3 and TRBJ1-6; D gene ambiguous. Germline CDR1 and CDR2: SGHTA and FQGTGA. The length of the CDR3 is 16 residues. V lost 3 bases, J lost 6 bases, and 15 bases lay in between.

The V gene is TRBV6-6, the J gene TRBJ2-2; tentative D call: TRBD1 (8 bases). Germline CDR1 is MNHNY and CDR2 is SVGAGI (reference sequence). This CDR3 is built from 15 residues. Trimming took 6 bases from V and 3 from J, leaving 14 bases between them. CDR3 bases: TGTGCCAGCAGCGAACAGGGGGGGGACACCGGGGAGCTGTTTTTT. Its translation: CASSEQGGDTGELFF.

The V gene is TRBV7-9, the J gene TRBJ2-3; tentative D call: TRBD2 (6 bases). V was pared by 4 bases and J by 1 base, with 21 bases between. This CDR3 comprises 18 residues. The germline gives CDR1 SEHNR, CDR2 FQNEAQ (reference sequence). The CDR3 loop is CASSSSGGVPAGTDTQYF. CDR3 coding DNA: TGTGCCAGCAGCTCCTCGGGCGGGGTCCCAGCGGGCACAGATACGCAGTATTTT.

V and J are TRBV5-6 and TRBJ1-3, with D maybe TRBD1 (5 bases). The germline V and J ends were trimmed by 1 base and 6 bases, with 11 bases remaining between them. Germline CDR1 and CDR2: SGHDT and YYEEEE. CDR3 length: 14 residues. The CDR3 sequence: CASSLTRAENTIYF. The CDR3 DNA reads as TGTGCCAGCAGCTTGACCAGGGCTGAAAACACCATATATTTT.

CDR3 sequence: CASSLGQNTEAFF. As DNA, the CDR3 is TGCGCCAGCAGTCTCGGACAGAACACTGAAGCTTTCTTT. This sequence joins TRBV4-1 and TRBJ1-1; tentatively, D is TRBD1 (5 bases). Trimming left V 6 bases short and J 1 base short, with 9 bases between. Germline V CDR1 and CDR2: MGHRA, YSYEKL. The CDR3 is made up of 13 amino acids.

The J gene is TRBJ1-4, the V gene TRBV19, with TRBD1 as a possible D gene (5 bases). Germline CDR1 and CDR2: LNHDA and SQIVND (reference sequence). The CDR3 totals 15 residues. The V gene lost 3 bases and the J gene lost 8 bases, with 16 bases spanning the gap. CDR3: CASSIDAGLEEKLFF. In DNA form, the CDR3 reads TGTGCCAGTAGTATTGATGCAGGGCTGGAGGAAAAACTGTTTTTT. Filled out from reference TRBV19 and TRBJ1-4, the complete variable domain reads DGGITQSPKYLFRKEGQNVTLSCEQNLNHDAMYWYRQDPGQGLRLIYYSQIVNDFQKGDIAEGYSVSREKKESFPLTVTSAQKNPTAFYLCASSIDAGLEEKLFFGSGTQLSVL.

The gene calls are TRBV29-1 and TRBJ2-1; the match to TRBD2 covers 10 bases. Germline loops: CDR1 SQVTM, CDR2 ANQGSEA. The CDR3 sequence is 18 residues long. The J segment lost 0 bases and the V segment lost 6 bases, leaving 14 bases of the junction unmatched. The CDR3 DNA reads TGCAGCGTCTTGGGACTAGCGATTGGCGAGAGCTCCTACAATGAGCAGTTCTTC. Translated, it gives CSVLGLAIGESSYNEQFF.

This clone showed up just once. This chain links TRBV11-2 with TRBJ1-4; 7 bases are a match to TRBD1. The CDR3 length is 16 residues. Germline CDR1 is SGHAT and CDR2 is FQNNGV. V trimming: 5 bases; J trimming: 7 bases; junction bases outside the gene matches: 13. This CDR3 reads CASSPLARDSGEKLFF. CDR3 nucleotide sequence: TGTGCCAGCAGCCCACTCGCGCGGGACAGCGGTGAAAAACTGTTTTTT.

The rearrangement links TRBV6-5 to TRBJ2-3; 9 bases match TRBD2. The germline gives CDR1 MNHEY, CDR2 SVGAGI. The CDR3 covers 14 residues. The trim removed 7 bases at V and 9 bases at J, leaving 11 bases unmatched. The CDR3 protein is CASTQISGGETQYF. The CDR3 DNA sequence: TGTGCCAGCACCCAGATTAGCGGGGGAGAAACGCAGTATTTT.

This chain joins TRBV6-6 and TRBJ1-1; D ambiguous. There are 14 residues in the CDR3. V was cut by 4 bases and J by 0 bases, with 9 bases left in between. The germline gives CDR1 MNHNY, CDR2 SVGAGI (reference sequence). The CDR3 sequence: CASSSISVNTEAFF. The CDR3 DNA sequence: TGTGCCAGCAGTTCTATTTCGGTGAACACTGAAGCTTTCTTT.

This chain connects TRBV3-1 (or the pseudogene TRBV3-2) to TRBJ1-3; 7 bases align to TRBD1. The CDR3 covers 14 residues. From germline, CDR1 is LGHDT and CDR2 YNNKEL (reference sequence). The trim removed 4 bases at V and 3 bases at J, leaving 3 bases unmatched. In nucleotides, the CDR3 is TGTGCCAGCAGCCGCGACAGGGTTGGAAACACCATATATTTT. It specifies CASSRDRVGNTIYF.

This chain uses TRBV5-1 with TRBJ2-6, with TRBD1 matching over 8 bases. Germline CDR1 and CDR2: SGHRS and YFSETQ. The CDR3 is made up of 20 amino acids. Trimming took 4 bases from V and 0 from J; bases not matched to a gene: 15. CDR3 loop: CASSRTRQGSVSSGANVLTF. For the CDR3, the DNA is TGCGCCAGCAGCAGAACCCGACAGGGGTCAGTAAGCTCTGGGGCCAACGTCCTGACTTTC.

This chain links TRBV5-4 with TRBJ1-1, with a possible D match to TRBD1 (5 bases). Germline V CDR1 and CDR2: SGHNT, YYREEE (reference sequence). V was cut by 4 bases and J by 6 bases, with 16 bases left in between. This CDR3 is built from 14 residues. This chain's CDR3 is CASSGAGLRPEAFF. The CDR3 nucleotides are TGTGCCAGCAGCGGGGCGGGACTTCGGCCTGAAGCTTTCTTT.

The chain combines TRBV9 with TRBJ2-2; D might be TRBD2 (6 bases). The CDR3 has 17 amino acids. CDR1 is SGDLS, CDR2 YYNGEE, per germline. With 3 bases removed from V and 1 base from J, the gap between germline ends came to 16 bases. The CDR3 reads CASSEVSGVLNTGELFF. The DNA for the CDR3 is TGTGCCAGCAGCGAGGTATCGGGGGTCCTGAACACCGGGGAGCTGTTTTTT.